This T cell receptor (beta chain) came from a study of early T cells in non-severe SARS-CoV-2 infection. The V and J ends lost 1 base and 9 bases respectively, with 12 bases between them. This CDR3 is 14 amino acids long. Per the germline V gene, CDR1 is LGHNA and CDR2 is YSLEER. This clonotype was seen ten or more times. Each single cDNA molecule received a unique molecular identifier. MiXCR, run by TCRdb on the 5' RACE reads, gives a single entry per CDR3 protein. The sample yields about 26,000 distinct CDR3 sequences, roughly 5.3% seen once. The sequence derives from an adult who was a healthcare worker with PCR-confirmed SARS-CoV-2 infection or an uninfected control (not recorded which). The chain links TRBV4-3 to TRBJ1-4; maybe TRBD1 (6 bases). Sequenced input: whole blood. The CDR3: CASSQVGDKKKLFF. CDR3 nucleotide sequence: TGCGCCAGCAGCCAAGTGGGGGACAAAAAAAAACTGTTTTTT.